This is a list of T cell receptor beta chains from one sample in a study of blood T cell repertoires in COVID-19. TCRdb keeps only in-frame clones here, not all; method: immunoSEQ multiplex PCR. Seen here are around 250,000 clones, roughly 85% observed once, and the top ten hold about 8.2%. Sequencing was done on a sample of PBMCs or T cells enriched from blood (not recorded which). Receptors originate from a woman aged 50 to 60 with acute COVID-19. CDR3s include the opening cysteine and the closing phenylalanine or tryptophan. Fields, in order: clone size, CDR3 length, D gene, J gene, V gene, CDR3 DNA, CDR3 protein. D genes are given only for firm matches. Size values are once, few and many counts, or a class for expanded clones, and some rows have none.

abundance: .
len: 13
d_gene: .
j_gene: TRBJ1-2
v_gene: TRBV10-3
CDR3nt: TGTGCCATCAGTGAGTCGGCCGTCTATGGCTACACCTTC
CDR3aa: CAISESAVYGYTF

abundance: once
len: 13
d_gene: TRBD1
j_gene: TRBJ1-2
v_gene: TRBV7-9
CDR3nt: TGTGCCAGCAGCTTAGCACAGGGGGATGGCTACACCTTC
CDR3aa: CASSLAQGDGYTF

abundance: .
len: 15
d_gene: TRBD1
j_gene: TRBJ2-3
v_gene: TRBV4-1
CDR3nt: TGCGCCAGCAGCCAGACCGACAGGGGTACAGATACGCAGTATTTT
CDR3aa: CASSQTDRGTDTQYF

abundance: .
len: 13
d_gene: .
j_gene: TRBJ1-2
v_gene: TRBV18
CDR3nt: TGTGCCAGCTCCCCCCGGGGGGGCGATGGCTACACCTTC
CDR3aa: CASSPRGGDGYTF

abundance: .
len: 15
d_gene: .
j_gene: TRBJ1-1
v_gene: TRBV5-4
CDR3nt: TGTGCCAGCAGCTTGCAGGAATACATGAACACTGAAGCTTTCTTT
CDR3aa: CASSLQEYMNTEAFF

abundance: .
len: 16
d_gene: TRBD2
j_gene: TRBJ2-2
v_gene: TRBV19
CDR3nt: TGTGCCAGTAGCATTGGGCTAGCGGGGGGTACCGGGGAGCTGTTTTTT
CDR3aa: CASSIGLAGGTGELFF

abundance: .
len: 15
d_gene: TRBD2
j_gene: TRBJ2-5
v_gene: TRBV5-6
CDR3nt: TGTGCCAGCAGCTTCGGCGGGGGGCCGCGAAAGACCCAGTACTTC
CDR3aa: CASSFGGGPRKTQYF

abundance: few
len: 16
d_gene: TRBD1
j_gene: TRBJ1-6
v_gene: TRBV5-1
CDR3nt: TGCGCCAGCAGCTTGGGACAGGGAGAGTATAATTCACCCCTCCACTTT
CDR3aa: CASSLGQGEYNSPLHF

abundance: .
len: 17
d_gene: TRBD1
j_gene: TRBJ2-1
v_gene: TRBV5-1
CDR3nt: TGCGCCAGCAGCTCGACGAAACTAGGACAGGGAGGAGATGAGCAGTTCTTC
CDR3aa: CASSSTKLGQGGDEQFF

abundance: .
len: 16
d_gene: TRBD2
j_gene: TRBJ2-7
v_gene: TRBV5-1
CDR3nt: TGCGCCAGCAGCTTGGGAGGGACTAGCGGGACATACGAGCAGTACTTC
CDR3aa: CASSLGGTSGTYEQYF

abundance: .
len: 12
d_gene: .
j_gene: TRBJ1-2
v_gene: TRBV7-2
CDR3nt: TGTGCCAGCAGCTCGGAGGGGTATGGCTACACCTTC
CDR3aa: CASSSEGYGYTF

abundance: few
len: 13
d_gene: .
j_gene: TRBJ1-1
v_gene: TRBV9
CDR3nt: TGTGCCAGCAGCCGGGACTGGAACACTGAAGCTTTCTTT
CDR3aa: CASSRDWNTEAFF

abundance: .
len: 16
d_gene: .
j_gene: TRBJ1-5
v_gene: TRBV19
CDR3nt: TGTGCCAGTAGTGGGGGGTTATGGAGTAGCAATCAGCCCCAGCATTTT
CDR3aa: CASSGGLWSSNQPQHF

abundance: .
len: 15
d_gene: .
j_gene: TRBJ2-2
v_gene: TRBV7-2
CDR3nt: TGTGCCAGCAGCTCCCCGGGGGGCCGACCCGGGGAGCTGTTTTTT
CDR3aa: CASSSPGGRPGELFF

abundance: .
len: 13
d_gene: .
j_gene: TRBJ1-5
v_gene: TRBV3-1/TRBV3-2
CDR3nt: TGTGCCAGCAGCTACAGGGCCAATCAGCCCCAGCATTTT
CDR3aa: CASSYRANQPQHF

abundance: .
len: 17
d_gene: .
j_gene: TRBJ1-6
v_gene: TRBV7-2
CDR3nt: TGTGCCAGCAGCTTATATAGTAGGAGCTCCTATAATTCACCCCTCCACTTT
CDR3aa: CASSLYSRSSYNSPLHF

abundance: .
len: 17
d_gene: .
j_gene: TRBJ1-6
v_gene: TRBV18
CDR3nt: TGTGCCAGCTCACCACAACCCCCGACGGGGAAAGGTTCACCCCTCCACTTT
CDR3aa: CASSPQPPTGKGSPLHF

abundance: .
len: 16
d_gene: TRBD1
j_gene: TRBJ1-6
v_gene: TRBV5-1
CDR3nt: TGCGCCAGCAGCTCAGGGGGCGCGATGTTCAGTTCACCCCTCCACTTT
CDR3aa: CASSSGGAMFSSPLHF

abundance: .
len: 13
d_gene: TRBD1
j_gene: TRBJ2-2
v_gene: TRBV19
CDR3nt: TGTGCCAGTGTGGGACAGGGTGCCGGGGAGCTGTTTTTT
CDR3aa: CASVGQGAGELFF

abundance: once
len: 16
d_gene: TRBD2
j_gene: TRBJ2-2
v_gene: TRBV5-4
CDR3nt: TGTGCCAGCAGACCAACGGTCGGGGGGTTCACCGGGGAGCTGTTTTTT
CDR3aa: CASRPTVGGFTGELFF

abundance: .
len: 14
d_gene: .
j_gene: TRBJ2-3
v_gene: TRBV5-1
CDR3nt: TGCGCCAGCAGCTTGAGGGGGTCGGGGAATACGCAGTATTTT
CDR3aa: CASSLRGSGNTQYF

abundance: once
len: 14
d_gene: TRBD1
j_gene: TRBJ2-5
v_gene: TRBV7-9
CDR3nt: TGTGCCAGCAGCCCCGGGACAGTACAAGAGACCCAGTACTTC
CDR3aa: CASSPGTVQETQYF

abundance: once
len: 15
d_gene: .
j_gene: TRBJ1-2
v_gene: TRBV3-1/TRBV3-2
CDR3nt: TGTGCCAGCAGCCAGGGTCAGAACAGTTATCATGGCTACACCTTC
CDR3aa: CASSQGQNSYHGYTF

abundance: once
len: 16
d_gene: TRBD1
j_gene: TRBJ1-5
v_gene: TRBV18
CDR3nt: TGTGCCAGCTCCCGTGGGTCGCAGGGGGCATCTCAGCCCCAGCATTTT
CDR3aa: CASSRGSQGASQPQHF

abundance: .
len: 18
d_gene: TRBD1
j_gene: TRBJ1-3
v_gene: TRBV4-1
CDR3nt: TGCGCCAGCAGCCACACTGTCCCCTTGACAGGGCTCCGTAACACCATATATTTT
CDR3aa: CASSHTVPLTGLRNTIYF

abundance: .
len: 15
d_gene: TRBD2
j_gene: TRBJ2-1
v_gene: TRBV25-1
CDR3nt: TGTGCCAGCATGGCGGGGACTAGCTTCTACAATGAGCAGTTCTTC
CDR3aa: CASMAGTSFYNEQFF

abundance: .
len: 18
d_gene: TRBD2
j_gene: TRBJ2-1
v_gene: TRBV7-2
CDR3nt: TGTGCCAGCAGCTCCAACATGATTAGCGGGGGGGCCGGATTCGAACAGTTCTTC
CDR3aa: CASSSNMISGGAGFEQFF

abundance: .
len: 12
d_gene: .
j_gene: TRBJ2-7
v_gene: TRBV27
CDR3nt: TGTGCCAGCAGCCATCAGGGGCTCGAGGAGTACTTC
CDR3aa: CASSHQGLEEYF

abundance: few
len: 14
d_gene: .
j_gene: TRBJ2-3
v_gene: TRBV11-1
CDR3nt: TGTGCCAGCAGCTTACGGGAGCGGACAGATACGCAGTATTTT
CDR3aa: CASSLRERTDTQYF

abundance: .
len: 14
d_gene: .
j_gene: TRBJ2-1
v_gene: TRBV30
CDR3nt: TGTGCCTGGAGGAGAAACATGGGCGGGGAGAAGCAGTTCTTC
CDR3aa: CAWRRNMGGEKQFF

abundance: .
len: 17
d_gene: .
j_gene: TRBJ1-2
v_gene: TRBV6-1
CDR3nt: TGTGCCAGCAGTGAAGCCCTCACAGGAGTTCCCAACTATGGCTACACCTTC
CDR3aa: CASSEALTGVPNYGYTF

abundance: .
len: 17
d_gene: TRBD1
j_gene: TRBJ1-5
v_gene: TRBV19
CDR3nt: TGTGCCAGTAGCCAATCCCTCCGGGACAGCTTCAATCAGCCCCAGCATTTT
CDR3aa: CASSQSLRDSFNQPQHF

abundance: .
len: 17
d_gene: .
j_gene: TRBJ1-5
v_gene: TRBV3-1/TRBV3-2
CDR3nt: TGTGCCAGCAGCCAAGTAGTTCCCCCATCTAGCAATCAGCCCCAGCATTTT
CDR3aa: CASSQVVPPSSNQPQHF

abundance: .
len: 14
d_gene: .
j_gene: TRBJ1-1
v_gene: TRBV6-6
CDR3nt: TGTGCCAGCAATCCAGAAGGAGGTTTCACTGAAGCTTTCTTT
CDR3aa: CASNPEGGFTEAFF

abundance: .
len: 12
d_gene: .
j_gene: TRBJ2-3
v_gene: TRBV16
CDR3nt: TGTGCCAGCAGCCGAGGTGGAGATACGCAGTATTTT
CDR3aa: CASSRGGDTQYF

abundance: few
len: 13
d_gene: .
j_gene: TRBJ1-3
v_gene: TRBV19
CDR3nt: TGTGCCAGCGTACTACAGCGGGGAAACACCATATATTTT
CDR3aa: CASVLQRGNTIYF

abundance: .
len: 12
d_gene: .
j_gene: TRBJ1-2
v_gene: TRBV30
CDR3nt: TGTGCCTGGAGTCGAACGGGTAATGGCTACACCTTC
CDR3aa: CAWSRTGNGYTF

abundance: .
len: 12
d_gene: .
j_gene: TRBJ1-2
v_gene: TRBV12-3/TRBV12-4
CDR3nt: TGTGCCAGCAGTTTGGGGCACTATGGCTACACCTTC
CDR3aa: CASSLGHYGYTF

abundance: .
len: 15
d_gene: .
j_gene: TRBJ1-6
v_gene: TRBV6-5
CDR3nt: TGTGCCAGCAGTTTTCAGGGCAGCTATAATTCACCCCTCCACTTT
CDR3aa: CASSFQGSYNSPLHF